This entry describes one TCR beta chain. Germline V gives CDR1 SQVTM, CDR2 ANQGSEA. V was trimmed by 4 bases and J by 0 bases, leaving 9 bases between them. CDR3 length: 13 residues. This sample is drawn from a study of shared clonotypes between healthy human individuals. Overall study: Per donor, three plates held CD4 naive cells, three held CD4 memory, two held CD8 naive and one held CD8 memory.

Assay: immunoSEQ multiplex PCR; the TCRdb copy retains only in-frame clones and omits some. Of about 680,000 clones in the sample, about two thirds are singletons; the top ten hold 1.8%. The chain has TRBV29-1 and TRBJ1-1; D not resolved. This receptor was identified in a woman younger than 45 in good health. Sequencing input: memory CD4+ T cells sorted from blood. Subset in this sample: CD45RA-negative fraction. CDR3 bases: TGCAGCGTTGTATGGAATTTGAACACTGAAGCTTTCTTT. Encoded protein: CSVVWNLNTEAFF.